The 29 T cell receptor beta chains below come from one sample, sequenced in a study of T cell changes during pregnancy in multiple sclerosis. Generated by immunoSEQ multiplex PCR, the TCRdb table keeps only in-frame clones and is missing some. This sample has around 50,000 clones, with about 91% found just once. Source: peripheral blood, taken after pregnancy. All receptors derive from a female donor in good health, enrolled as a control in a pregnancy study.

The V and J genes are TRBV7-2 and TRBJ1-1; D gene ambiguous. CDR1 and CDR2 from the germline V gene are SGHTA and FQGNSA. There are 14 residues in the CDR3. V lost 5 bases and J 6 bases, leaving 16 bases between the germline ends. CDR3 bases: TGTGCCAGCAGCCCGTTAGGCCCCGCGGCTGAAGCTTTCTTT. It is translated as CASSPLGPAAEAFF.

In DNA, the CDR3 is TGTGCCACCCAAGGACAGGGGGCACAAGGTAATGAAAAACTGTTTTTT. Encoded protein: CATQGQGAQGNEKLFF. This chain links TRBV25-1 with TRBJ1-4, with TRBD1 matching over 11 bases. The CDR3 is 16 amino acids. J gave up 4 bases and V 10 bases, and 11 bases lay outside the gene matches. Germline V gene data show CDR1 as MGHDK and CDR2 as SYGVNS.

This clone was recorded once. The rearrangement links TRBV4-3 to TRBJ1-5; D call uncertain. Germline values: CDR1 LGHNA, CDR2 YSLEER. The CDR3 totals 13 residues. The V end was cut by 3 bases, the J end by 6 bases, with 9 bases between. The CDR3 coding sequence is TGCGCCAGCAGCCAGTTTACAGCTCAGCCCCAGCATTTT. This encodes CASSQFTAQPQHF.

The J gene is TRBJ2-7, the V gene TRBV9; 14 nucleotides match TRBD2. The CDR3 loop spans 18 amino acids. The germline V gene encodes CDR1 SGDLS and CDR2 YYNGEE. After removal of 0 bases from V and 4 bases from J, the junction contained 9 bases not matched to a gene. CDR3 coding DNA: TGTGCCAGCAGCGTAGGAGCCGGGACTAGCGGGGGCATGTACGAGCAGTACTTC. This codes for CASSVGAGTSGGMYEQYF.

The chain couples TRBV7-9 to TRBJ1-3; 7 positions match TRBD1. J lost 2 bases, V lost 2 bases, and 9 bases had no gene match. The germline CDR1 and CDR2 sequences are SEHNR and FQNEAQ (reference sequence). The length of the CDR3 is 17 residues. CDR3 bases: TGTGCCAGCAGCTTACTTCTCATGACAGGGCCTGGAAACACCATATATTTT. It encodes CASSLLLMTGPGNTIYF.

This clone was counted a single time. The chain couples TRBV30 to TRBJ1-5; a possible D gene is TRBD1 (6 bases). CDR1 is GTSNPN, CDR2 SVGIG, per germline (reference sequence). V was trimmed by 5 bases and J by 5 bases, leaving 13 bases between them. CDR3 length: 13 amino acids. The CDR3 loop reads CAWSGGADQPQHF. The CDR3 nucleotides read TGTGCCTGGTCGGGGGGCGCGGATCAGCCCCAGCATTTT.

The V gene is TRBV6-6, the J gene TRBJ2-7, with D tentatively TRBD1 (6 bases). Between the trimmed V and J ends, which lost 5 bases and 3 bases, there was a span of 8 bases. This CDR3 is 12 amino acids long. CDR1 and CDR2 from the germline V gene are MNHNY and SVGAGI (reference sequence). This CDR3 reads CASSLQGYEQYF. The CDR3 nucleotides are TGTGCCAGCAGTCTACAGGGCTACGAGCAGTACTTC.

With respect to this clone: The junction shows a germline mismatch at one end, possibly a read error. The gene calls are TRBV7-2 and TRBJ2-5, with TRBD2 identical over 11 bases. The CDR3 totals 14 residues. The germline V gene encodes CDR1 SGHTA and CDR2 FQGNSA. The CDR3 sequence: CASSLAGGEETQYF. CDR3 sequence (DNA): TGTGCCAGCAGCCTAGCGGGGGGTGAGGAGACCCAGTACTTC. Complete variable domain (other parts from reference TRBV7-2 and TRBJ2-5): GAGVSQSPSNKVTEKGKDVELRCDPISGHTALYWYRQSLGQGLEFLIYFQGNSAPDKSGLPSDRFSAERTGGSVSTLTIQRTQQEDSAVYLCASSLAGGEETQYFGPGTRLLVL.

This chain connects TRBV5-1 to TRBJ2-6; TRBD2 matches 7 bases. This CDR3 spans 18 amino acids. Trimming at V came to 4 bases and at J to 0 bases, leaving 10 bases not matched to a gene. Germline lookup yields CDR1 SGHRS and CDR2 YFSETQ. In DNA form, the CDR3 reads TGCGCCAGCAGCCTTGCTAGCGGTCCGGACTCTGGGGCCAACGTCCTGACTTTC. Translated: CASSLASGPDSGANVLTF.

The rearrangement joins TRBV30 to TRBJ1-3; D is unresolved. In germline, CDR1 is GTSNPN, CDR2 SVGIG (reference sequence). V shed 4 bases and J shed 0 bases, with 13 bases lying between them. This CDR3 has 15 amino acids. The CDR3 is CAWTPAPGSGNTIYF. As DNA, the CDR3 is TGTGCCTGGACCCCTGCTCCGGGCTCTGGAAACACCATATATTTT.

This chain uses TRBV28 with TRBJ1-5; perhaps TRBD1 as D (6 bases). The CDR3 consists of 16 residues. Looked up from germline, CDR1 is MDHEN and CDR2 is SYDVKM. Trimming left V 6 bases short and J 4 bases short, with 19 bases between. CDR3 sequence (DNA): TGTGCCAGCAGCTTAACCAACTGGGGGCGTAATCAGCCCCAGCATTTT. Translated: CASSLTNWGRNQPQHF.

CDR3 amino acids: CASSPGLASNEQFF. The CDR3 DNA is TGTGCCAGTAGTCCGGGACTAGCTAGCAATGAGCAGTTCTTC. This chain joins TRBV19 and TRBJ2-1; TRBD2 matches at 9 bases. V shed 5 bases and J 6 bases; nucleotides not matched to a gene: 5. CDR1 and CDR2 (germline): LNHDA, SQIVND (reference sequence). The CDR3 has 14 amino acids.

CDR3 DNA sequence: TGTGCCAGCAGCTTACCAGCGGGCTTCTCTGGGGCCAACGTCCTGACTTTC. This translates into CASSLPAGFSGANVLTF. V is TRBV7-9 and J is TRBJ2-6, with D possibly TRBD2 on 6 matching bases. Germline CDR1 is SEHNR and CDR2 is FQNEAQ (reference sequence). The CDR3 runs to 17 residues. V lost 2 bases and J 0 bases, leaving 11 bases between the germline ends.

For the CDR3, the DNA is TGCAGCGTTCTTCAGAGCGACGGTGAAGCTTTCTTT. It codes for CSVLQSDGEAFF. The chain recombines TRBV29-1 with TRBJ1-1; D is unresolved. This CDR3 region has 12 residues. V dropped 5 bases and J dropped 7 bases, with 14 bases sitting between them. Germline values: CDR1 SQVTM, CDR2 ANQGSEA.

In its sample, this clone was seen a few times. The CDR3 sequence: CASSLQRGNEQYF. In DNA form, the CDR3 reads TGTGCCAGCAGCTTACAAAGGGGCAACGAGCAGTACTTC. The rearrangement links TRBV5-4 to TRBJ2-7; maybe TRBD1 (5 bases). This CDR3 spans 13 amino acids. The germline gives CDR1 SGHNT, CDR2 YYREEE (reference sequence). V lost 2 bases and J lost 5, with 11 bases in between.

V is TRBV7-2 and J is TRBJ2-1; 9 nucleotides match TRBD2. Germline CDR1 reads SGHTA; CDR2 reads FQGNSA. The CDR3 contains 18 residues. The J segment lost 3 bases and the V segment lost 5 bases, leaving 14 bases of the junction unmatched. The CDR3 DNA reads TGTGCCAGCAGCCGAGGGCTAGCGGGAAGTGGCTTCTACAATGAGCAGTTCTTC. This gives the protein CASSRGLAGSGFYNEQFF.

CDR3 nucleotides: TGCGCCAGCAGCCCCGGACAGGGGGCGAGCGGGGAACAAGAGACCCAGTACTTC. It yields the protein CASSPGQGASGEQETQYF. V and J are TRBV5-1 and TRBJ2-5, with 11 bases that match TRBD1. The CDR3 extends over 18 amino acids. The V gene's germline CDR1 is SGHRS and CDR2 YFSETQ. V lost 4 bases, J lost 2 bases, and 13 bases stayed unmatched. The full variable domain, completed using reference TRBV5-1 and TRBJ2-5, is KAGVTQTPRYLIKTRGQQVTLSCSPISGHRSVSWYQQTPGQGLQFLFEYFSETQRNKGNFPGRFSGRQFSNSRSEMNVSTLELGDSALYLCASSPGQGASGEQETQYFGPGTRLLVL.

The chain links TRBV29-1 to TRBJ1-2; the match to TRBD1 covers 9 bases. In germline, CDR1 is SQVTM, CDR2 ANQGSEA. The CDR3 runs to 13 residues. V lost 4 bases and J lost 7; bases outside the gene matches: 7. CDR3 DNA sequence: TGCAGCGTTGGAAGGGGACAGGGTTTTGGCTACACCTTC. This encodes CSVGRGQGFGYTF.

The count of this clone is one. CDR3 nucleotides: TGTGCCTGGAGTGTAAGCGGGATTATGGGGTATCGGGCAACAGATACGCAGTATTTT. As protein: CAWSVSGIMGYRATDTQYF. The V call is TRBV30, the J call TRBJ2-3; TRBD2 agrees at 7 bases. Germline V gene data show CDR1 as GTSNPN and CDR2 as SVGIG (reference sequence). This CDR3 region has 19 residues. V dropped 0 bases and J dropped 3; count of bases not matched to a gene: 18.

This sequence joins TRBV28 and TRBJ2-7, with D possibly matching TRBD1 (6 bases). CDR3 length: 14 amino acids. V was clipped by 6 bases and J by 3 bases, with 15 bases between them. CDR1 is MDHEN, CDR2 SYDVKM, per germline. The CDR3 region has the DNA TGTGCCAGCAGGGCAACAGGGTCCCACTACGAGCAGTACTTC. Its protein is CASRATGSHYEQYF.

This clone was observed a single time. The chain combines TRBV30 with TRBJ2-1; D is ambiguous. With 1 base removed from V and 10 bases from J, the gap between germline ends came to 8 bases. Germline assignment: CDR1 GTSNPN and CDR2 SVGIG (reference sequence). The CDR3 loop spans 11 amino acids. CDR3 amino acids: CAWSARTEQFF. DNA of the CDR3: TGTGCCTGGAGTGCCCGAACAGAGCAGTTCTTC.

J is TRBJ1-4 and V is TRBV10-3; 10 positions agree with TRBD1. V gave up 6 bases and J gave up 3 bases; unmatched junction bases: 10. Germline CDR1 is ENHRY and CDR2 is SYGVKD. The CDR3 covers 17 residues. The CDR3, as DNA: TGTGCCATCAGCGAAGAGACAGGGGGCGCGGCTAATGAAAAACTGTTTTTT. As protein: CAISEETGGAANEKLFF.

This sequence joins TRBV2 and TRBJ1-1, with D maybe TRBD1 (6 bases). Trimming left V 3 bases short and J 1 base short, with 9 bases between. The CDR3 is 14 residues long. Germline V CDR1 and CDR2: SNHLY, FYNNEI. CDR3 in DNA: TGTGCCAGCAGTGAGTGGACAGAGAACACTGAAGCTTTCTTT. Its protein product is CASSEWTENTEAFF.

The V gene is TRBV27, the J gene TRBJ1-1; tentative D call: TRBD1 (6 bases). Trimming pared 7 bases from V and 0 bases from J, leaving 9 bases between. This CDR3 is built from 13 residues. CDR1 and CDR2 from the germline V gene are MNHEY and SMNVEV (reference sequence). The chain's CDR3 is CASKDSLNTEAFF. CDR3 sequence (DNA): TGTGCCAGCAAGGACAGTCTGAACACTGAAGCTTTCTTT.

The V gene is TRBV6-5, the J gene TRBJ1-5, with TRBD1 matching 9 bases. Per germline, CDR1 MNHEY and CDR2 SVGAGI. This CDR3 region has 16 residues. The trim removed 2 bases at V and 4 bases at J, leaving 6 bases unmatched. DNA of the CDR3: TGTGCCAGCAGTTACGCCCCCGGGACAGGGAATCAGCCCCAGCATTTT. Amino acids: CASSYAPGTGNQPQHF.

The chain couples TRBV5-1 to TRBJ2-3; D gene unclear. Germline V gene lookup returns CDR1 SGHRS and CDR2 YFSETQ. The CDR3 spans 12 residues. The ends were cut back, 2 bases at V and 10 bases at J, with 11 bases in the middle. Here the CDR3 reads CASSFTASPQYF. The CDR3, as DNA: TGCGCCAGCAGCTTCACAGCCTCCCCGCAGTATTTT.

This clone was recorded only once. The CDR3 DNA follows: TGTGCCAGTAGCCGAGATAGAACCTCTGGAAACACCATATATTTT. This translates into CASSRDRTSGNTIYF. The chain recombines TRBV19 with TRBJ1-3; D is unclear. This CDR3 has 15 residues. The V end lost 6 bases, the J end lost 0 bases, and 12 bases lay between the germline ends. CDR1 is LNHDA and CDR2 is SQIVND in the germline V gene (reference sequence).

The rearrangement joins TRBV6-4 to TRBJ1-1; D ambiguous. This CDR3 is built from 13 residues. V was trimmed by 5 bases and J by 1 base, leaving 8 bases between them. Germline loops: CDR1 MRHNA, CDR2 SNTAGT. Written as DNA, the CDR3 is TGTGCCAGCAGTACACACGAGAACACTGAAGCTTTCTTT. Residues: CASSTHENTEAFF.

As DNA, the CDR3 is TGTGCCAGCAGTGCGCACTCTACAGTTACAACTGAAGCTTTCTTT. Translation gives CASSAHSTVTTEAFF. The rearrangement links TRBV28 to TRBJ1-1; D unclear. With 5 bases removed from V and 5 bases from J, the gap between germline ends came to 18 bases. The CDR3 is 15 residues long. Germline V gene sequence: CDR1 MDHEN, CDR2 SYDVKM.